This TCR beta chain was captured by sequencing in a study of blood T cell repertoires in COVID-19. At the level of the study: Samples taken during acute and convalescent COVID-19 were collected in the United States, Italy and Spain. The cDNA or gDNA used as material had been derived from T cells, B-cell-depleted T cells, or PBMCs.

Original methodology: For nucleated cells, counts were estimated from reference gene primer amplification. The data were produced by immunoSEQ multiplex PCR, yet TCRdb's version contains in-frame clones alone and is incomplete. V and J calls and clone size follow that table, whereas D and trimming were derived from the DNA. The sample lists about 360,000 clones, around 83% occurring once. J was trimmed by 1 base and V by 4 bases; bases with no gene match: 9. Germline assignment: CDR1 SGHRS and CDR2 YFSETQ. This CDR3 is 17 amino acids long. Sequencing was done on a sample of peripheral blood. The chain recombines TRBV5-1 with TRBJ1-1; 11 bases map to TRBD1. The origin of this receptor is a man aged 25 to 40 with active or convalescent COVID-19. CDR3 DNA sequence: TGCGCCAGCAGCCAAGGAGGGACAGGGGGTAGGAACACTGAAGCTTTCTTT. Its protein product is CASSQGGTGGRNTEAFF.